This T cell receptor (beta chain) appears in the sequencing data of a study of beta chain features in type 1 diabetes (dated by TCRdb to between 2018 and 2020). For context, the study as a whole: Patients and healthy donors did not differ in mean age, gender distribution, total cell number or subset yield. A total of 107,917,701 sorted cells were examined across all samples, and RNA yield correlated strongly with the number of cells per subset. In the study, TCRB repertoires of sorted circulating CD4+ T cell subsets from recently diagnosed type 1 diabetes patients were compared with those of matched healthy donors. Regulatory and stem cell-like memory subsets were isolated from only 8 patients and roughly eight healthy donors, whereas naive and central memory subsets came from all 30 or so donors. What the research found in general, with its limitations: Shorter templates might be favored by PCR, yet because patient and control samples were amplified and corrected together, any such skew would affect both groups equally. Because cDNA was sequenced instead of genomic DNA, highly expressing activated cells could be over-represented, though the groups showed no difference in activation or CD3 levels. In all four CD4+ subsets, TCRB CDR3 length was moderately but significantly shorter in type 1 diabetes patients. Naive, central memory and regulatory TCRB repertoires appeared more similar among patients than among healthy donors. Because the HLA sub-analyses included only small numbers of individuals, any influence of HLA type on TCRB rearrangement was left unresolved. Fewer insertions and more nucleotide deletions at VDJ recombination sites were observed in patients with type 1 diabetes, implying thymic rearrangement abnormalities.

The High Capacity cDNA Reverse Transcription Kit was used to reverse transcribe all of the isolated RNA, meaning that expressed TCRB transcripts were what got sequenced. Naive, central memory and regulatory T cell samples underwent deep immunoSEQ sequencing, averaging around 3.7 million total reads per sample. Sorted cells were lysed in RLT buffer, and RNA was extracted using DNase-treated RNeasy Micro or Mini kits according to cell number. Each cell subset was processed separately to prevent cross-contamination, with patient and healthy donor samples processed together. The immunoSEQ multiplex PCR was used to amplify TCRB sequences from cDNA, generating 87-bp fragments that spanned the CDR3 region. Sequencing of the amplicons was performed on the Illumina HiSeq platform. The study's own analysis went as follows. PCR bias was corrected computationally using synthetic template baselines, and reads within Hamming distance 2 were collapsed, with unmergeable singletons discarded. By aligning reads against IMGT, V, D and J genes, CDR3 length, and insertions or deletions at six rearrangement sites were assigned. Clonotype counts were normalized to sorted cell number within each subset before computing true diversity and Gini coefficients with the tcR R package. The overlap coefficient, calculated on TCRB nucleotide sequences, was used to quantify repertoire sharing. As stored in TCRdb, this immuneACCESS dataset retains in-frame rearrangements with V and J assigned. A fraction of the clones does not appear; measured against another copy, unresolved V genes explain less than half of the discrepancy, and the remainder lacks a known reason. V and J calls and clone size follow that table, whereas D and trimming were derived from the DNA. For this sample the table gives under 150,000 clones, of which less than 9% were detected only once. The top ten hold roughly 1.5% of the sample.

As concerns this clone: Its antigen target is currently unknown. It has no much larger one-base neighbor in the sample; base qualities were not kept.

From each donor, a single peripheral blood sample of roughly 0.11 L on average was drawn into heparinised tubes. A BD FACSAria II was used to sort naive, central memory, regulatory and stem cell-like memory CD4+ T cells with a panel that included CD45RO, CCR7, CD25, CD127, CD95 and CD27. Every sorted population had a purity above 95%. PBMCs were separated immediately by Lymphoprep density gradient centrifugation and were stained directly, without being cultured. So that batch effects would be minimized, each experiment stained and sorted samples in pairs, pairing one healthy donor with one patient. From its cysteine to its phenylalanine, the CDR3 spans 17 amino acids. Only CDR3 DNA is held: 51 bases, read in frame from base 1. V trim: 2 bases; J trim: 4 bases; unmatched bases: 6. According to the germline V gene, CDR1 reads SGHVS and CDR2 reads FNYEAQ.

The chain is encoded by TRBV7-6 joined to TRBJ2-2, and TRBD2 aligns with 11 junction nucleotides. The receptor comes from a woman aged 30 to 39 in good health. The sequenced sample consisted of central memory CD4+ T cells from blood. The bases read TGTGCCAGCAGCTTAAGATTTCTAGCGGGAGGCACCGGGGAGCTGTTTTTT. Protein translation: CASSLRFLAGGTGELFF.